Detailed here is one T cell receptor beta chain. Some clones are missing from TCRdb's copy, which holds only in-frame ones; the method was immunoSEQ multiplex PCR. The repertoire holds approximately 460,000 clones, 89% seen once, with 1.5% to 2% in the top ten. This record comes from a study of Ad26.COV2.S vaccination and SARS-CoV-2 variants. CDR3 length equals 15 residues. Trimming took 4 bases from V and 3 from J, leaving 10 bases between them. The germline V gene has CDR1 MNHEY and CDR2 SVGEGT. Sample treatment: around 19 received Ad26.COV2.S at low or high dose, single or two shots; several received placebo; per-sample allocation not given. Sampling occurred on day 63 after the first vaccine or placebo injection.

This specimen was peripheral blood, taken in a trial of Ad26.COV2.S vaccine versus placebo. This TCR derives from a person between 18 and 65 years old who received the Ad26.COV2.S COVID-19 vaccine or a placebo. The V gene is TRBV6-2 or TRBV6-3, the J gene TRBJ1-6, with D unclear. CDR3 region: CASSSAEVYNSPLHF. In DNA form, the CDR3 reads TGTGCCAGCAGTTCGGCGGAGGTCTATAATTCACCCCTCCACTTT.